This T cell receptor beta chain was sequenced for a study of tumor-infiltrating lymphocytes in primary liver carcinoma. The wider study: Measuring roughly 4.2 to 11 cm across, the tumors were staged as T1-T3 N0M0. In every tissue type, samples returned a similar yield of roughly 3.5 to 7.13 million productive TCRbeta reads.

Trimming shortened V by 6 bases and J by 6 bases, and 17 bases separated the two germline ends. This CDR3 contains 14 residues. Germline DNA was also extracted, while the blood RNA originated from unsorted whole blood. The patients, who had chronic HBV infection, were treatment-naive (untreated). A primer in the constant region served to generate TCR beta cDNA from approximately 500 ng of total RNA. Employing slightly modified ARM-PCR, three nested multiplex PCR rounds were run, and these gave rise to the TCR beta libraries. Researchers ran the first two PCR rounds for roughly 10 cycles each with TRBV1-TRBV30 forward primers and a C-beta reverse primer. TCRdb passed the multiplex PCR reads through MiXCR, listing each CDR3 protein once. The sample shows more than 150,000 distinct CDR3 sequences, 60% of them seen only once.

Sequencing input: peripheral blood. V and J are TRBV12-3 or TRBV12-4 and TRBJ1-1; D call uncertain. The clonotype was recovered from a man aged 35 to 55 with primary liver carcinoma and hepatitis B virus infection. The CDR3 nucleotides are TGTGCCAGCAGCCCCTTGAGGACCCGCTCTGAAGCTTTCTTT. The encoded protein is CASSPLRTRSEAFF.